A selection of T cell receptor beta chains follows, all from one sample in a study of beta chain features in type 1 diabetes. Produced via immunoSEQ multiplex PCR; TCRdb's table is partial and in-frame only. The sample lists about 340,000 clones, 7% to 10% seen once, with 0.95% to 1.1% in the top ten. Sequencing input: central memory CD4+ T cells from blood. Every receptor here comes from a man younger than 40 with type 1 diabetes. CDR3s include the opening cysteine and the closing phenylalanine or tryptophan. D genes are given only for firm matches. Clone size is not always given. Where it is, it says once, few, many or a class for expanded clones.

v_gene	abundance	d_gene	j_gene	CDR3nt	CDR3aa
TRBV6-5	many	TRBD1	TRBJ1-2	TGTGCCAGCAGTCGACAGGGAAAGAGCTATGGCTACACCTTC	CASSRQGKSYGYTF
TRBV19	few	NA	TRBJ2-3	TGTGCCAGTAGTTTGGGTATAAACACAGATACGCAGTATTTT	CASSLGINTDTQYF
TRBV5-1	NA	NA	TRBJ2-3	TGCGCCAGCAGCTTGGAAGGATTCACAGATACGCAGTATTTT	CASSLEGFTDTQYF
TRBV5-1	NA	TRBD1	TRBJ2-2	TGCGCCAGCAGCACTGGACAGGCTGATCCCGGGGAGCTGTTTTTT	CASSTGQADPGELFF
TRBV2	few	NA	TRBJ2-1	TGTGCCAGCAGTCTGACTAGTATTCAGTCGGGTGAGCAGTTCTTC	CASSLTSIQSGEQFF
TRBV18	few	NA	TRBJ1-2	TGTGCCAGCTCACCGACAGCTACTAACTATGGCTACACCTTC	CASSPTATNYGYTF
TRBV5-6	NA	TRBD1	TRBJ1-1	TGTGCCAGCAGCTGGGACAGATATGGGACCGAAGCTTTCTTT	CASSWDRYGTEAFF
TRBV6-1	NA	TRBD1	TRBJ1-6	TGTGCCATCAACCGGGACAGGGATGGTTTTCCCCTCCACTTT	CAINRDRDGFPLHF
TRBV7-7	NA	NA	TRBJ2-5	TGTGCCAGCAGCCTCGGGACACTTCAAGAGACCCAGTACTTC	CASSLGTLQETQYF
TRBV11-3	few	NA	TRBJ2-5	TGTGCCAGCAGCCGGACAGATGAAGAGACCCAGTACTTC	CASSRTDEETQYF
TRBV7-2	few	TRBD1	TRBJ1-4	TGTGCCAGCAGCTTAGGGGGACAGGGTAGTGAAAAACTGTTTTTT	CASSLGGQGSEKLFF
TRBV4-3	few	NA	TRBJ2-3	TGCGCCAGCAGCCAAGATTCAGGACCCAATGGAGCTACGCAGTATTTT	CASSQDSGPNGATQYF
TRBV21-1	many	NA	TRBJ1-2	TGTGCCAGTGGCGGGGTTAACTATGGCTACACCTTC	CASGGVNYGYTF
TRBV30	NA	NA	TRBJ1-2	TGTGCCTGGAGCACAGGGAACTATGGCTACACCTTC	CAWSTGNYGYTF
TRBV15	few	NA	TRBJ2-6	TGTGCCACCAGCAGAGTGTCTGGGGCCAACGTCCTGACTTTC	CATSRVSGANVLTF
TRBV19	few	NA	TRBJ2-2	TGTGCCAGTAGTTCCAGGGGTAGCACCGGGGAGCTGTTTTTT	CASSSRGSTGELFF
TRBV5-6	NA	NA	TRBJ2-5	TGTGCCAGCACCTACGATAAGAGGGACATCCGGGACTTC	CASTYDKRDIRDF
TRBV7-2	many	TRBD2	TRBJ2-3	TGTGCCAGCAGCCCTTTGCGGGGGGGCACAGATACGCAGTATTTT	CASSPLRGGTDTQYF